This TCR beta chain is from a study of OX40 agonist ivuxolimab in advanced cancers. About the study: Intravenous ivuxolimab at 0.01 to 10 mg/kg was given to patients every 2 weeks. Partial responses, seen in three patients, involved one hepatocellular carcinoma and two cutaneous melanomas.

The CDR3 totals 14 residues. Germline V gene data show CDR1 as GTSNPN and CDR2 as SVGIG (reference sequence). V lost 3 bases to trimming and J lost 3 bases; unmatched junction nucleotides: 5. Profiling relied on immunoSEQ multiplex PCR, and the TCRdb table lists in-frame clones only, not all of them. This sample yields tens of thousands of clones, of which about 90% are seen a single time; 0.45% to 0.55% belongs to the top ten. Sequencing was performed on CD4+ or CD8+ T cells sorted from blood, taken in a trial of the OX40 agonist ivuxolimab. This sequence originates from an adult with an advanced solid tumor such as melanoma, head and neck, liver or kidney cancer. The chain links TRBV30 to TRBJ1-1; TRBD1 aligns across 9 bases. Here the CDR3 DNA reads TGTGCCTGGAGCTGGGACAGGGAAGACACTGAAGCTTTCTTT. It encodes CAWSWDREDTEAFF. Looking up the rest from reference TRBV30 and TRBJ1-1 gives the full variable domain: SQTIHQWPATLVQPVGSPLSLECTVEGTSNPNLYWYRQAAGRGLQLLFYSVGIGQISSEVPQNLSASRPQDRQFILSSKKLLLSDSGFYLCAWSWDREDTEAFFGQGTRLTVV.